This T cell receptor (beta chain) was sequenced for a study of blood T cell repertoires in COVID-19. Study-wide background: Samples of COVID-19 (acute and convalescent) were obtained from the United States, Italy and Spain. Sample material is recorded as cDNA or gDNA derived from T cells, B-cell-depleted T cells, or PBMCs.

Original analysis: Amplification from reference gene primers served as the basis for estimated nucleated cell counts. Measured with immunoSEQ multiplex PCR; TCRdb has only the in-frame clones, and not every one. V and J calls and clone size follow that table, whereas D and trimming were derived from the DNA. The profile shows approximately 100,000 clones, 75% to 90% of them singletons. This clone was seen a few times. The V gene's germline CDR1 is MNHEY and CDR2 SVGAGI. V was clipped by 10 bases and J by 8 bases; unmatched bases: 11. CDR3 length: 14 amino acids. The sample comprised peripheral blood. The V gene is TRBV6-5, the J gene TRBJ1-2; 12 bases map to TRBD1. The sequence came from a woman of 80 years or more with acute or convalescent COVID-19. The CDR3 sequence is CATRDRGRVNGYTF. The CDR3 nucleotides read TGTGCCACCCGGGACAGGGGGCGCGTTAACGGCTACACCTTC.